This entry features one TCR beta chain sequence. The antigen is not known. Clones were sequenced by immunoSEQ multiplex PCR, and TCRdb holds only the in-frame ones, with some missing. The sample carries about 5,900 clones, 65% to 85% recorded once. Germline CDR1 and CDR2: SGHTA and FQGNSA. The CDR3 has 14 residues. The junction had 10 bases not matched to a gene; V was cut back by 3 bases and J by 12 bases. This sample is drawn from a study of T cells after posttransplantation cyclophosphamide. Study-level points and caveats: Tissue-infiltrating T cells from skin or gut overlapped little with blood T cells. Donor-recipient repertoire similarity was low at 1-2 months, rising over year one. Recipient CMV seropositivity and CMV reactivation strongly tracked TRB clonality.

Treatment was busulfan-fludarabine conditioning, a marrow graft, and cyclophosphamide on days +3 and +4. The genes are TRBV7-2 and TRBJ2-1; 8 bases fit TRBD2. Source: CD4+ T cells sorted from blood, taken less than 370 days after allogeneic stem cell transplant with posttransplant cyclophosphamide. This clonotype was obtained from a male patient aged 45 to 59 who received an allogeneic stem cell transplant from a related donor and was CMV-positive. The graft donor may have given rise to some T cells. The CDR3 DNA follows: TGTGCCAGCAGCTTCCCCGGGGGGGGCCTTCGGCAGTTCTTC. Its protein is CASSFPGGGLRQFF.